One sample yielded the 6 T cell receptor beta chains listed below, sequenced in a study of T cells after yellow fever vaccination. Via MiXCR, TCRdb re-called the 5' RACE reads, giving one row per CDR3 protein. This sample has fewer than 90,000 distinct CDR3 sequences, with approximately 7.7% found just once. This specimen consisted of CD8+ T cells sorted from PBMCs, obtained about 5 days after the first yellow fever vaccination. These receptors were collected from a man younger than 35 who received the YFV17D yellow fever vaccine.

This chain joins TRBV6-2 or TRBV6-3 and TRBJ2-3; D not resolved. The germline V gene encodes CDR1 MNHEY and CDR2 SVGEGT. This CDR3 has 12 amino acids. Trimming cost V 2 bases and J 4 bases, with 4 bases left between them. CDR3 sequence: CASSYRPDTQYF. In DNA, the CDR3 is TGTGCCAGCAGTTACAGGCCAGATACGCAGTATTTT.

This clonotype has at least ten counts. This CDR3 reads CSVEWGSEQFF. The DNA for the CDR3 is TGCAGCGTTGAATGGGGGAGTGAGCAGTTCTTC. The chain carries TRBV29-1 and TRBJ2-1; D assignment may be TRBD1 or TRBD2 (5 bases each). V was pared by 2 bases and J by 9 bases, with 8 bases between. The CDR3 contains 11 residues. Germline CDR1 and CDR2: SQVTM and ANQGSEA.

The chain has TRBV27 and TRBJ1-1; TRBD1 might be the D (5 bases). Trimming pared 8 bases from V and 4 bases from J, leaving 11 bases between. The CDR3 length is 12 residues. Germline CDR1 MNHEY, CDR2 SMNVEV (reference sequence). CDR3 region: CASRRGATEAFF. Here the CDR3 DNA reads TGTGCCAGCCGAAGAGGGGCCACTGAAGCTTTCTTT.

Ten or more counts support this clonotype. The chain links TRBV7-9 to TRBJ2-3, with D perhaps matching TRBD2 (5 bases). V dropped 3 bases and J dropped 11 bases, with 12 bases sitting between them. The CDR3 consists of 12 residues. Looked up from germline, CDR1 is SEHNR and CDR2 is FQNEAQ (reference sequence). The CDR3 reads CASSLNLRGQYF. The CDR3 nucleotides read TGTGCCAGCAGCTTGAACCTTCGGGGGCAGTATTTT.

The chain is built from TRBV12-3 or TRBV12-4 and TRBJ1-6; the D gene is possibly TRBD1 (5 bases). Deletions cut 6 bases from V and 10 bases from J, with 19 bases between. This CDR3 is built from 15 residues. DNA for the CDR3: TGTGCCAGCAGACCGACAGCGGGGGTTCTCTCACCCCTCCACTTT. It yields the protein CASRPTAGVLSPLHF.

This clonotype was observed many times. The chain couples TRBV7-9 to TRBJ1-2, with D possibly being TRBD1 (5 bases). The CDR3 runs to 15 residues. Per the germline V gene, CDR1 is SEHNR and CDR2 is FQNEAQ (reference sequence). Trimming removed 4 bases at V and 4 bases at J, with 16 bases between. The CDR3 coding sequence is TGTGCCAGCAGCTCGCGCGTCGACAGAGGCTATGGCTACACCTTC. This sequence encodes CASSSRVDRGYGYTF.